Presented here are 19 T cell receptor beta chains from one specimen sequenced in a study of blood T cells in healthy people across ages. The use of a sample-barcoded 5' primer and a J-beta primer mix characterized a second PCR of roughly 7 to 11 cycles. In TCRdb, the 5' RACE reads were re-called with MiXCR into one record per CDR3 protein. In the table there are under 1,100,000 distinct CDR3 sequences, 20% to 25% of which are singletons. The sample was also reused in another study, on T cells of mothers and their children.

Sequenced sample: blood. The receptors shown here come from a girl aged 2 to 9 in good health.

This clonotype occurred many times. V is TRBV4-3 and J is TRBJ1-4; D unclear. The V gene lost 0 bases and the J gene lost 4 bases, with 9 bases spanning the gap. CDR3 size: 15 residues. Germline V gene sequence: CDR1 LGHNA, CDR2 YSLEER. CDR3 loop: CASSQDEQLNEKLFF. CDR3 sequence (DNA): TGCGCCAGCAGCCAAGATGAGCAGCTTAATGAAAAACTGTTTTTT.

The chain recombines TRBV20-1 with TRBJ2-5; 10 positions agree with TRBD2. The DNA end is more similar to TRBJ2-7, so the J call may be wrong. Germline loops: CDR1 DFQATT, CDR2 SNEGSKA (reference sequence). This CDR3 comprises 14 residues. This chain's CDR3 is CSARLGLAGVEQYF. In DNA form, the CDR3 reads TGCAGTGCTAGATTAGGGCTAGCGGGGGTCGAGCAGTACTTC.

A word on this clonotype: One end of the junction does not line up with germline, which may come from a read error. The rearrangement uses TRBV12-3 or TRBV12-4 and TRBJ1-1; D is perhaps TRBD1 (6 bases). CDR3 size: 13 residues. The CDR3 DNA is TGTGTCAGCAGTTTTGGGGGGCACACTGAAGCTTTCTTT. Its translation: CVSSFGGHTEAFF.

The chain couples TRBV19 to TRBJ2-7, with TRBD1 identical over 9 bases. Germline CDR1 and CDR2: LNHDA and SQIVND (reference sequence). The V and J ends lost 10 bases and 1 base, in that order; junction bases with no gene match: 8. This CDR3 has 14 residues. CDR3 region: CATSTGGMSYEQYF. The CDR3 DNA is TGTGCCACTTCGACAGGGGGTATGTCCTACGAGCAGTACTTC.

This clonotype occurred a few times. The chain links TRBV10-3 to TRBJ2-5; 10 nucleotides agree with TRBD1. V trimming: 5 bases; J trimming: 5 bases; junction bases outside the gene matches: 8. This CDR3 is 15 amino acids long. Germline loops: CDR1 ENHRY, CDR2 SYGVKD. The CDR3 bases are TGTGCCATCAGTCGTACCGGGACAGGGGATGAGACCCAGTACTTC. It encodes CAISRTGTGDETQYF.

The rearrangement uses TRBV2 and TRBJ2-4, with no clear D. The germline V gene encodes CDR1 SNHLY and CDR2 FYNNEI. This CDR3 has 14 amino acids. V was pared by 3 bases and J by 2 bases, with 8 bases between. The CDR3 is CASSDSGTKNIQYF. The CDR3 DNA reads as TGTGCCAGCAGTGACAGTGGAACCAAAAACATTCAGTACTTC.

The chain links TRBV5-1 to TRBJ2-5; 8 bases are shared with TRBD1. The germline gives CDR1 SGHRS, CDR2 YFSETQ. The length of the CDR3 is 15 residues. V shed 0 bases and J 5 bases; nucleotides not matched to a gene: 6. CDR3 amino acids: CASSLDSGGRETQYF. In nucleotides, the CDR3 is TGCGCCAGCAGCTTGGATTCAGGGGGCAGGGAGACCCAGTACTTC.

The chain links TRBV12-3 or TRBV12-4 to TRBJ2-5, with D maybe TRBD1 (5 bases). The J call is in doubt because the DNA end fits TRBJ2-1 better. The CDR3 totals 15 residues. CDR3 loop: CASSLAQGTIGEQFF. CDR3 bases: TGTGCCAGCAGTTTAGCGCAGGGAACGATAGGTGAGCAGTTCTTC.

The CDR3 sequence is CASSPRGQGNTGELFF. CDR3 DNA sequence: TGTGCCAGCAGCCCGAGGGGTCAGGGTAACACCGGGGAGCTGTTTTTT. The chain carries TRBV9 and TRBJ2-2; the D gene could be TRBD1 or TRBD2 (5 bases each). Germline V gene sequence: CDR1 SGDLS, CDR2 YYNGEE. V lost 4 bases, J lost 2 bases, and 15 bases lay in between. The CDR3 runs 16 residues.

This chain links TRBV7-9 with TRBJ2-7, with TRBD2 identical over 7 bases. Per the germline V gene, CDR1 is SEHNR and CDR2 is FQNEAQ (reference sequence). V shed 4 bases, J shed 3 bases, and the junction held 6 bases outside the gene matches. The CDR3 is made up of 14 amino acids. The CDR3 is CASSYQTSSYEQYF. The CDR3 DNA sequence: TGTGCCAGCAGCTACCAGACTAGCAGCTACGAGCAGTACTTC.

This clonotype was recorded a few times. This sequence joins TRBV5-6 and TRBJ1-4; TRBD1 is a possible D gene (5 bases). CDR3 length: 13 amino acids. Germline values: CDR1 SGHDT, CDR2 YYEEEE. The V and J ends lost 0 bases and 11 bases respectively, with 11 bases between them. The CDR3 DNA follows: TGTGCCAGCAGCTTGGAAGGGGTGGGGAAACTGTTTTTT. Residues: CASSLEGVGKLFF.

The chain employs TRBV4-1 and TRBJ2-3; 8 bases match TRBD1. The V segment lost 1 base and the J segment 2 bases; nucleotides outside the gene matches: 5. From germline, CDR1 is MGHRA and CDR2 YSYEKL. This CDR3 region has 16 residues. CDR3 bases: TGCGCCAGCAGCCAAGTTCCAGGGGGCAACACAGATACGCAGTATTTT. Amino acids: CASSQVPGGNTDTQYF.

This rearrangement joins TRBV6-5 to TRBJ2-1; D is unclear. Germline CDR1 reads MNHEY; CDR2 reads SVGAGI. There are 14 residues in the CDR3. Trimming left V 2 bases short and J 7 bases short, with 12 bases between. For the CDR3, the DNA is TGTGCCAGCAGTTACGATACCGGGTCGAATGAGCAGTTCTTC. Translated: CASSYDTGSNEQFF.

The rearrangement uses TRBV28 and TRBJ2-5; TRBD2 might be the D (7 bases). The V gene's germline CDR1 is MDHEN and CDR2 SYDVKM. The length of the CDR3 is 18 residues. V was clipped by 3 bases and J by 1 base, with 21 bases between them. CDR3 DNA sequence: TGTGCCAGCAGTTTGGGGGGGGGCGGATGGCGATTCCAAGAGACCCAGTACTTC. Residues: CASSLGGGGWRFQETQYF. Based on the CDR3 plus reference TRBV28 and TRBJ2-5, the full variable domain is DVKVTQSSRYLVKRTGEKVFLECVQDMDHENMFWYRQDPGLGLRLIYFSYDVKMKEKGDIPEGYSVSREKKERFSLILESASTNQTSMYLCASSLGGGGWRFQETQYFGPGTRLLVL.

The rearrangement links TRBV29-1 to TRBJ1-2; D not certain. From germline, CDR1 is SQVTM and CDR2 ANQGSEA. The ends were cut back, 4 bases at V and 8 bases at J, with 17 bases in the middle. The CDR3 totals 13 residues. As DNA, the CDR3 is TGCAGCGTTGGGACTTCTATTAGGGAGGGCTACACCTTC. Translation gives CSVGTSIREGYTF.

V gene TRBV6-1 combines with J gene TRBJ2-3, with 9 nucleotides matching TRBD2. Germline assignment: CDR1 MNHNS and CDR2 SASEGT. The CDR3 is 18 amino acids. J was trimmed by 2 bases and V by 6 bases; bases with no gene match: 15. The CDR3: CASRRRILSGGTTDTQYF. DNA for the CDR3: TGTGCCAGCAGGCGAAGGATCCTTAGCGGGGGAACCACAGATACGCAGTATTTT.

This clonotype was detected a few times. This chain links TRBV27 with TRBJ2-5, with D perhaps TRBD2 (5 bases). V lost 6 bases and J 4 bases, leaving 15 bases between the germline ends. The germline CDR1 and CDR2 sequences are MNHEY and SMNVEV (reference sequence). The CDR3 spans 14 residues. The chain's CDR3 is CASRRGSGLETQYF. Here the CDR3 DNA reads TGTGCCAGCAGGCGAGGGTCGGGTTTAGAGACCCAGTACTTC.

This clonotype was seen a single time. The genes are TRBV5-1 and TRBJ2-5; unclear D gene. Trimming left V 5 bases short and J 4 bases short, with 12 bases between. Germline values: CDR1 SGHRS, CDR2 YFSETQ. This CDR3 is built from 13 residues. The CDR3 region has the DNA TGCGCCAGCAGTTCTGGTAAGGGAGAGACCCAGTACTTC. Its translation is CASSSGKGETQYF.

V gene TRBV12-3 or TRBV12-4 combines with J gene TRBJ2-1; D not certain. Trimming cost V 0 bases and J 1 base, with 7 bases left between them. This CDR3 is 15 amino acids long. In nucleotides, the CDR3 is TGTGCCAGCAGTTTAGCGTCAGTTTCCTACAATGAGCAGTTCTTC. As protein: CASSLASVSYNEQFF.